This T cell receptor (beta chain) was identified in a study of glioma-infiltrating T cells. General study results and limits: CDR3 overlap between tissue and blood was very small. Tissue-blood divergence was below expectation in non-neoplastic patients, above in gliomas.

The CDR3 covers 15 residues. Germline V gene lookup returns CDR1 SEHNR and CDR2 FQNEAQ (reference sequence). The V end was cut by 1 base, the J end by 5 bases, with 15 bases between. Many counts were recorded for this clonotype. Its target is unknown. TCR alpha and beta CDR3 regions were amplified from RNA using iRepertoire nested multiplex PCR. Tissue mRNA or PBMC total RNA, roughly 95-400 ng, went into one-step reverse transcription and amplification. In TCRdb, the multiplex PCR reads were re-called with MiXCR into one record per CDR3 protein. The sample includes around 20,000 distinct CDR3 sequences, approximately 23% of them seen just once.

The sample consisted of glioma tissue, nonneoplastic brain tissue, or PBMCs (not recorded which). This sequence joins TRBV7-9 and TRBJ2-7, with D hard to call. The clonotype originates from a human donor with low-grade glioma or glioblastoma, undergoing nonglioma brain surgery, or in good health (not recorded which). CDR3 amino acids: CASSLGIAQLHEQYF. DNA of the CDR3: TGTGCCAGCAGCTTAGGTATTGCACAGCTCCACGAGCAGTACTTC. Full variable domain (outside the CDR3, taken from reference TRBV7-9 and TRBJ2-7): DTGVSQNPRHKITKRGQNVTFRCDPISEHNRLYWYRQTLGQGPEFLTYFQNEAQLEKSRLLSDRFSAERPKGSFSTLEIQRTEQGDSAMYLCASSLGIAQLHEQYFGPGTRLTVT.